This TCR beta chain derives from a study of beta chain features in type 1 diabetes listed by TCRdb under 2018. For context, the study as a whole: Patients and healthy donors did not differ in mean age, gender distribution, total cell number or subset yield. A total of about 100 million sorted cells were examined across all samples, and RNA yield correlated strongly with the number of cells per subset. The study compared the TCRB repertoires of sorted circulating CD4+ T cell subsets in recently diagnosed type 1 diabetes patients with those in matched healthy donors. Naive and central memory subsets were obtained from all 30 or so donors, but regulatory and stem cell-like memory subsets were isolated from only 8 patients and roughly 8 healthy donors.

A single peripheral blood draw of around 0.11 L on average was collected from each donor into heparinised tubes. Naive, central memory, regulatory and stem cell-like memory CD4+ T cells were sorted on a BD FACSAria II using a panel including CD45RO, CCR7, CD25, CD127, CD95 and CD27. All sorted populations exceeded 95% purity. PBMCs were isolated immediately by Lymphoprep density gradient centrifugation and stained directly without culture. So that batch effects would be minimized, each experiment stained and sorted samples in pairs, pairing one healthy donor with one patient. All of the isolated RNA was reverse transcribed with the High Capacity cDNA Reverse Transcription Kit, so expressed TCRB transcripts were sequenced. Deep immunoSEQ sequencing was applied to naive, central memory and regulatory T cell samples, giving an average of approximately 3.8 million total reads per sample. After sorted cells were lysed in RLT buffer, RNA was extracted with DNase-treated RNeasy Micro or Mini kits, with the choice depending on cell number. To prevent cross-contamination, each cell subset was processed individually, whereas patient and healthy donor samples were processed jointly. Using the immunoSEQ multiplex PCR, TCRB sequences were amplified from cDNA into 87-bp fragments spanning the CDR3 region. Sequencing of the amplicons was done on the Illumina HiSeq platform. The original pipeline was this. Synthetic template baselines were used to correct PCR bias computationally, reads within Hamming distance 2 were collapsed together, and singletons that could not be merged were discarded. Reads were aligned to IMGT to assign V, D and J genes, CDR3 length, and insertions or deletions at six rearrangement sites. Clonotype counts were normalized to sorted cell number within each subset before computing true diversity and Gini coefficients with the tcR R package. Repertoire sharing was quantified using the overlap coefficient calculated on TCRB nucleotide sequences. Out-of-frame TCRB sequences from naive cells were analyzed as a proxy for the pre-selection repertoire. TCRdb carries this immuneACCESS record with in-frame sequences only. Its versions omit some clonotypes, under half of them owing to an unresolved V gene in the studies checked, with the rest unexplained. V and J calls and clone size are as listed in that table; D and trimming were resolved from the DNA. This sample holds about 650,000 clones; roughly an eighth were observed only once. Around 0.12% of the sample rests with the top ten.

The germline V gene (reference sequence) sets CDR1 to SGHNT and CDR2 to YYREEE. From the cysteine up to the phenylalanine, the CDR3 has a length of 15 residues. Only the CDR3 part of the read is kept: 45 bases, read in frame from the first base. Unmatched junction bases come to 4, with V trimmed by 1 base and J by 4 bases. Beyond this particular receptor, the publication reports: Because small numbers of individuals were included in the HLA sub-analyses, any influence of HLA type on TCRB rearrangement was left unresolved. A moderate but significant shortening of TCRB CDR3 length was observed in type 1 diabetes patients in all four CD4+ subsets. Shorter templates might be favored by PCR, yet because patient and control samples were amplified and corrected together, any such skew would affect both groups equally. Naive, central memory and regulatory TCRB repertoires appeared to be more alike among patients than among healthy donors. At VDJ recombination sites, type 1 diabetes patients had fewer insertions and more deleted nucleotides, which implies abnormalities in thymic rearrangement. Because cDNA was sequenced instead of genomic DNA, activated cells with high expression could be over-represented, although the groups did not differ in activation or CD3 levels.

Of note for this clone: It lacks a known antigen. No much larger clonotype is one base removed from it; base qualities were not supplied.

This receptor chain uses TRBV5-4 and TRBJ2-1; TRBD2 matches 8 bases in the middle. The sample was naive CD4+ T cells from blood. Per the publication, the cell subset or site label means: true naive CD4+ T cells. The receptor was isolated from a man aged 25-45 years with type 1 diabetes. For the CDR3, the sequence is CASSLPGGPYNEQFF. The DNA reads as follows: TGTGCCAGCAGCTTGCCGGGGGGGCCTTACAATGAGCAGTTCTTC.